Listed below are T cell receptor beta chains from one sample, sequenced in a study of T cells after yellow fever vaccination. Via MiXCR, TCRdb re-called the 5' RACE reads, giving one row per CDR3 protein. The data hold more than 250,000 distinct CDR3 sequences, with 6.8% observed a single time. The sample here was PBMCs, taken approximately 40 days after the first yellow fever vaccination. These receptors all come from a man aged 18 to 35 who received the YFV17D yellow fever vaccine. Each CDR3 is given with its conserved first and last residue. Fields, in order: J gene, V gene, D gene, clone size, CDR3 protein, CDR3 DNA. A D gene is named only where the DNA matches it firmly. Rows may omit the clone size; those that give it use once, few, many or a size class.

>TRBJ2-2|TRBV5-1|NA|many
CASMVATNTGELFF
TGCGCCAGCATGGTGGCGACGAACACCGGGGAGCTGTTTTTT
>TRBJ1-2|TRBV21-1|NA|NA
CASRETDNYGYTF
TGTGCCAGCAGGGAGACAGATAACTATGGCTACACCTTC
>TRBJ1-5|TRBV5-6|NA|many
CASSLGEYNQPQHF
TGTGCCAGCAGCTTGGGGGAGTACAATCAGCCCCAGCATTTT
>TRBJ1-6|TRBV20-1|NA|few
CSASLFGRGENSPLHF
TGCAGTGCTAGTTTATTCGGGAGGGGCGAGAATTCACCCCTCCACTTT
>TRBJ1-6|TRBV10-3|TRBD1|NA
CAISERQGGDSPLHF
TGTGCCATCAGTGAGAGACAGGGAGGAGATTCACCCCTCCACTTT
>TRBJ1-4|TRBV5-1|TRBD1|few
CASSLQTGTGNEKLFF
TGCGCCAGCAGCTTGCAAACCGGGACAGGGAATGAAAAACTGTTTTTT
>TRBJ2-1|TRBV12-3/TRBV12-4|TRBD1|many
CASEQSDRDGNEQFF
TGTGCCAGCGAGCAATCCGACAGGGACGGGAATGAGCAGTTCTTC
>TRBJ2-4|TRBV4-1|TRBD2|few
CASSQGIAGGLAKNIQYF
TGCGCCAGCAGCCAAGGGATAGCGGGGGGGTTAGCCAAAAACATTCAGTACTTC
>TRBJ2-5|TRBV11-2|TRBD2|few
CASSLGLAGVHYF
TGTGCCAGCAGCTTAGGACTCGCGGGGGTTCATTACTTC
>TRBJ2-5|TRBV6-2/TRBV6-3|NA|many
CASSPPAVLKETQYF
TGTGCCAGCAGTCCGCCAGCGGTGTTAAAAGAGACCCAGTACTTC
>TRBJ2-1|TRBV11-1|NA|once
CASSADGDEQFF
TGTGCCAGCAGCGCTGACGGAGATGAGCAGTTCTTC
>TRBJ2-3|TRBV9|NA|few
CASSVAPVDTQYF
TGTGCCAGCAGCGTAGCCCCTGTAGATACGCAGTATTTT
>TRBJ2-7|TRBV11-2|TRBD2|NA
CASSASTSGGYEQYF
TGTGCCAGCAGCGCCTCTACGAGCGGGGGTTACGAGCAGTACTTC
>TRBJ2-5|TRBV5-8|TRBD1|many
CASSLYGQGTLTTQYF
TGTGCCAGCAGCTTGTACGGACAGGGAACCTTGACGACCCAGTACTTC
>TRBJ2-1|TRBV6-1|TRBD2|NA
CASTKRGGSNEQFF
TGTGCCAGCACCAAGCGGGGGGGAAGCAATGAGCAGTTCTTC
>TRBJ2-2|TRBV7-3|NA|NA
CASSPDRRAGELFF
TGTGCCAGCAGCCCAGACAGGAGGGCCGGGGAGCTGTTTTTT
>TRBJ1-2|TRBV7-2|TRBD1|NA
CASSWTGWEYGYTF
TGTGCCAGCAGCTGGACAGGGTGGGAGTATGGCTACACCTTC
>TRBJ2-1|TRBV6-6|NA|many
CASTLSSYNEQFF
TGTGCCAGCACTCTTAGCTCCTACAATGAGCAGTTCTTC
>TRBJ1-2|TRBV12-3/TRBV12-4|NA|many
CASSSGSGYTF
TGTGCCAGCAGTTCAGGGAGTGGCTACACCTTC
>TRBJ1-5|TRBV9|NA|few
CASSVGGGNQPQHF
TGTGCCAGCAGCGTAGGAGGGGGGAATCAGCCCCAGCATTTT
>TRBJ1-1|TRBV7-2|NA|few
CASSFSLNTEAFF
TGTGCCAGCAGCTTTTCACTGAACACTGAAGCTTTCTTT
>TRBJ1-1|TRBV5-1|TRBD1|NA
CASSAQGAIAEAFF
TGCGCCAGCAGCGCACAGGGGGCGATAGCTGAAGCTTTCTTT